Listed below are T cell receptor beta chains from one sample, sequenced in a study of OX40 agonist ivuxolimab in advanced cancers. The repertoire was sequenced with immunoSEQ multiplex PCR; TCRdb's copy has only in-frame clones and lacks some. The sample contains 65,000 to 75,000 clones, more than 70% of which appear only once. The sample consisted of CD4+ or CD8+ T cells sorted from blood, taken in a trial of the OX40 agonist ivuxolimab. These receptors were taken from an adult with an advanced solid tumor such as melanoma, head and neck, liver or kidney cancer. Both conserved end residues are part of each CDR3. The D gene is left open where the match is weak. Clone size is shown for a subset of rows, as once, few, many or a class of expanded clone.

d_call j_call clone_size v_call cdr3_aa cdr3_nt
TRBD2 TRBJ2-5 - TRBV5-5 CASSLDLAGGRETQYF TGTGCCAGCAGCTTGGACCTAGCGGGGGGGCGAGAGACCCAGTACTTC
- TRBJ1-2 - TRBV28 CASSLEARNYGYTF TGTGCCAGCAGTTTAGAGGCCCGTAACTATGGCTACACCTTC
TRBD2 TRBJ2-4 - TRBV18 CASSPLTSGGVKNIQYF TGTGCCAGCTCACCACTTACTAGCGGGGGAGTTAAAAACATTCAGTACTTC
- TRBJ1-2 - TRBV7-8 CASSLEAQTNYGYTF TGTGCCAGCAGCTTAGAGGCACAGACTAACTATGGCTACACCTTC
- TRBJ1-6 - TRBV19 CASSPRGVRSGNSPLHF TGTGCCAGTAGTCCCCGGGGTGTGAGGTCTGGAAATTCACCCCTCCACTTT
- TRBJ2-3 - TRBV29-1 CSAGVGLSPDTQYF TGCAGCGCGGGCGTGGGACTCTCCCCGGATACGCAGTATTTT
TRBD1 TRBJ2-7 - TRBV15 CATSREDGTGFYF TGTGCCACCAGCAGGGAGGACGGGACAGGGTTTTACTTC
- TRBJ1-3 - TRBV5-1 CASSLEASQGNTIYF TGCGCCAGCAGCTTGGAAGCCTCACAAGGAAACACCATATATTTT
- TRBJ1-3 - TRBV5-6 CASSFAGTVGNTIYF TGTGCCAGCAGCTTCGCAGGGACTGTTGGAAACACCATATATTTT
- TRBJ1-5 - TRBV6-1 CASSEALRPGRSNQPQHF TGTGCCAGCAGTGAAGCGCTTCGCCCAGGAAGGAGCAATCAGCCCCAGCATTTT
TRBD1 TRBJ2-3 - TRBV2 CASSAQGAPSDTQYF TGTGCCAGCAGTGCCCAGGGGGCGCCGTCAGATACGCAGTATTTT
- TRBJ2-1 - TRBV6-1 CASSDWSGEQFF TGTGCCAGCAGTGATTGGTCGGGTGAGCAGTTCTTC
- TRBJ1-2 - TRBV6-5 CASSQDTRGGYTF TGTGCCAGCAGTCAAGACACCAGAGGAGGCTACACCTTC
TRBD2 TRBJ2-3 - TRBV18 CASSPNSGTSGETQYF TGTGCCAGCTCACCGAACTCCGGGACTAGCGGGGAGACGCAGTATTTT
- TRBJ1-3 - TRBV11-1 CASSPAGANTIYF TGTGCCAGCAGCCCGGCAGGGGCGAACACCATATATTTT
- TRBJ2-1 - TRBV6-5 CASSYESYGDEQFF TGTGCCAGCAGTTACGAGTCCTACGGCGACGAGCAGTTCTTC
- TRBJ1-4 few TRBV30 CAWSVSWEKLFF TGTGCCTGGAGTGTGTCATGGGAAAAACTGTTTTTT
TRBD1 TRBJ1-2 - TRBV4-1 CASSRQGAVGYTF TGCGCCAGCAGCCGACAGGGGGCGGTGGGCTACACCTTC
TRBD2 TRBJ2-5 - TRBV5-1 CASSPGVAGETQYF TGCGCCAGCAGCCCCGGGGTAGCGGGGGAGACCCAGTACTTC
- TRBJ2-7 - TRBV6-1 CASSDPGLYEQYF TGTGCCAGCAGTGACCCAGGGTTATACGAGCAGTACTTC
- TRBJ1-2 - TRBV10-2 CASSERGNYGYTF TGCGCCAGCAGTGAGCGGGGTAACTATGGCTACACCTTC
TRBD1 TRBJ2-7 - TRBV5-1 CASSLRSGTGGMFYEQYF TGCGCCAGCAGCTTGAGATCAGGGACAGGTGGCATGTTCTACGAGCAGTACTTC
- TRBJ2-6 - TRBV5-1 CASSLAIGGANSGANVLTF TGCGCCAGCAGCTTGGCCATAGGCGGGGCAAACTCTGGGGCCAACGTCCTGACTTTC
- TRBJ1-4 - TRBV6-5 CASSYGAYTGSEKLFF TGTGCCAGCAGTTACGGCGCGTACACGGGGAGTGAAAAACTGTTTTTT
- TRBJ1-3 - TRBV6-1 CASIRRDTIYF TGTGCCAGCATTAGGCGTGACACCATATATTTT
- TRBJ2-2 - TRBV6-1 CASSAGTGNTGELFF TGTGCCAGCAGCGCCGGGACGGGGAACACCGGGGAGCTGTTTTTT
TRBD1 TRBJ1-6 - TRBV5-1 CASSRDRGGRGNSPLHF TGCGCCAGCAGCCGCGACAGGGGAGGAAGAGGTAATTCACCCCTCCACTTT
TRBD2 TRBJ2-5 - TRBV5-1 CASSPGTSLETQYF TGCGCCAGCAGTCCCGGGACTAGCCTGGAGACCCAGTACTTC
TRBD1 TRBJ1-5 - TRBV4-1 CASSQDLGAGGAQPQHF TGCGCCAGCAGCCAAGATCTTGGGGCAGGGGGAGCTCAGCCCCAGCATTTT
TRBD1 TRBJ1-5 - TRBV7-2 CASSGQGNQPQHF TGTGCCAGCAGCGGACAGGGCAATCAGCCCCAGCATTTT
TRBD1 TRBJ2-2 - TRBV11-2 CASRRDRANTGELFF TGTGCCAGCAGGAGAGACAGGGCGAACACCGGGGAGCTGTTTTTT
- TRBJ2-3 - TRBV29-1 CSARPGLHTDTQYF TGCAGCGCACGTCCGGGACTTCACACAGATACGCAGTATTTT
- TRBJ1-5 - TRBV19 CASRTDTGSLQPQHF TGTGCCAGTAGGACTGACACGGGTAGTCTACAGCCCCAGCATTTT
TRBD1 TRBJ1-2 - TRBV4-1 CASSQRDRANYGYTF TGCGCCAGCAGCCAGAGGGACAGGGCTAACTATGGCTACACCTTC
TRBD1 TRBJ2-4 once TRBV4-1 CASSQVPRTGRNIQYF TGCGCCAGCAGCCAGGTTCCCAGGACAGGGAGAAACATTCAGTACTTC
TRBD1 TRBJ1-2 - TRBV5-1 CASSPMGGGQGGYYGYTF TGCGCCAGCAGCCCGATGGGCGGAGGACAGGGGGGATACTATGGCTACACCTTC
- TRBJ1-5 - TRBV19 CASREGYRRYSNQPQHF TGTGCCAGTAGAGAGGGCTACAGGCGATATAGCAATCAGCCCCAGCATTTT
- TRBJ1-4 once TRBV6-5 CASRPGAATNEKLFF TGTGCCAGCAGGCCAGGGGCAGCAACTAATGAAAAACTGTTTTTT
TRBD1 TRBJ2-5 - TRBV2 CASNQGDRETQYF TGTGCCAGCAATCAGGGGGATCGGGAGACCCAGTACTTC
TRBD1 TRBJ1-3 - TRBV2 CASSGETRDRGFSGNTIYF TGTGCCAGCAGTGGTGAAACCCGGGACAGGGGCTTCTCTGGAAACACCATATATTTT
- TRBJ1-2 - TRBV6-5 CASSYLGDRVYTF TGTGCCAGCAGTTACTTGGGGGATCGTGTCTACACCTTC
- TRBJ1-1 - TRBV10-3 CAISRQELNTEAFF TGTGCCATCAGTCGACAGGAGTTGAACACTGAAGCTTTCTTT
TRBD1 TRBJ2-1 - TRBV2 CASRSDRGSYNEQFF TGTGCCAGCAGAAGTGACAGGGGGTCCTACAATGAGCAGTTCTTC
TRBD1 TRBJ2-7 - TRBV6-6 CASGPGGSYEQYF TGTGCCAGCGGTCCAGGGGGTTCCTACGAGCAGTACTTC
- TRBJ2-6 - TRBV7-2 CASSLLVSGANVLTF TGTGCCAGCAGCCTATTGGTCTCTGGGGCCAACGTCCTGACTTTC
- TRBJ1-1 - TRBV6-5 CASSRQANTEAFF TGTGCCAGCAGTAGACAGGCGAACACTGAAGCTTTCTTT
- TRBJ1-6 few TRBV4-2 CASSQESQGSPLHF TGTGCCAGCAGCCAAGAGTCGCAGGGTTCACCCCTCCACTTT
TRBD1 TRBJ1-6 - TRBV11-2 CASSSGTGGPSYNSPLHF TGTGCCAGCAGCTCCGGGACAGGGGGCCCGTCCTATAATTCACCCCTCCACTTT
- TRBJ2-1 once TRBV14 CASSHNLRRDGEQFF TGTGCCAGCAGCCACAACCTAAGGCGAGATGGGGAGCAGTTCTTC
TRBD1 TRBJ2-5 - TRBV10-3 CAISEGQGAGETQYF TGTGCCATCAGTGAGGGACAGGGGGCAGGAGAGACCCAGTACTTC